This T cell receptor (beta chain) was identified in a study of blood T cell repertoires in COVID-19. Study context: PBMCs, B-cell-depleted T cells, or T cells were the source of the cDNA or gDNA that made up the material.

Assay: immunoSEQ multiplex PCR; the TCRdb copy retains only in-frame clones and omits some. The data contain a few hundred thousand clones, around 91% of them singletons. Trimming cost V 0 bases and J 2 bases; bases outside gene matches: 6. The CDR3 loop spans 15 amino acids. In germline, CDR1 is GTSNPN, CDR2 SVGIG (reference sequence). Grouping used clinical history reported by participants in a survey and questionnaire. All exposed participants met a person with COVID-19 within 2 weeks before entering the study. The chain recombines TRBV30 with TRBJ2-5; 7 positions match TRBD2. This TCR was recovered from a man younger than 40 who had been exposed to COVID-19. Sequenced: PBMCs or T cells enriched from blood (not recorded which). This CDR3 reads CAWSVRTGGQETQYF. The CDR3 nucleotides are TGTGCCTGGAGTGTACGAACGGGGGGTCAAGAGACCCAGTACTTC.